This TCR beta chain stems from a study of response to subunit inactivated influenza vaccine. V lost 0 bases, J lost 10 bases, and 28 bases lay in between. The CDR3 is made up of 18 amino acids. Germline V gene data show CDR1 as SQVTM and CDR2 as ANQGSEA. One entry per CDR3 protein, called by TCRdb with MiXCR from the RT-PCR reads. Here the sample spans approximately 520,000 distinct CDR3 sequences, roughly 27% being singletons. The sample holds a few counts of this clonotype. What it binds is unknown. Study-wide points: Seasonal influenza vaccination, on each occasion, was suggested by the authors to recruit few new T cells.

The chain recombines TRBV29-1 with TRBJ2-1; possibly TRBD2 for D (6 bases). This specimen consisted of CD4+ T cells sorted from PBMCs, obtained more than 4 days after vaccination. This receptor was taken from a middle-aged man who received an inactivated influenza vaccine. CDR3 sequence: CSVEDRTAGRLQFREQFF. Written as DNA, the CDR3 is TGCAGCGTTGAAGATCGTACGGCGGGGAGACTACAATTCAGGGAGCAGTTCTTC.